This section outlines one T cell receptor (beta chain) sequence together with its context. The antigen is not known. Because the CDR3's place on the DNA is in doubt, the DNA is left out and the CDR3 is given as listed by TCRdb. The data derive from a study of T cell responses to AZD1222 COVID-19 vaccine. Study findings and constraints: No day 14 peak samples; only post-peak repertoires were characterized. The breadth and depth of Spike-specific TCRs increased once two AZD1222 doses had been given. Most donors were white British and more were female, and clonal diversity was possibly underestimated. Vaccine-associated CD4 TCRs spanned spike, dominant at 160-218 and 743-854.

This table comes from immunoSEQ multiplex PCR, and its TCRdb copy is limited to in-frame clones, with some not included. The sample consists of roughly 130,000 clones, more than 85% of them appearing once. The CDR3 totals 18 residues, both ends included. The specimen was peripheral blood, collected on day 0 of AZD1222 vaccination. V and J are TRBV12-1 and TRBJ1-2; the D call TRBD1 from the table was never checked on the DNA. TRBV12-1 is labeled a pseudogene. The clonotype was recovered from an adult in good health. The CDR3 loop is CASSFDGVGTGINYGYTF.